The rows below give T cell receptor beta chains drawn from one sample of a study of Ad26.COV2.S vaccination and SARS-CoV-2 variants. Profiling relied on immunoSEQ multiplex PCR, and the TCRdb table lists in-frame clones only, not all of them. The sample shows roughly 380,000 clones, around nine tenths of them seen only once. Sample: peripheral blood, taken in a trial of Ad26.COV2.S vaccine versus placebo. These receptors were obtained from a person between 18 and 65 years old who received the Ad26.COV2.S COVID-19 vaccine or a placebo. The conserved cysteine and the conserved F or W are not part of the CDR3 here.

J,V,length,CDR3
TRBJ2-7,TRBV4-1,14,ASSQTIDTTSYEQY
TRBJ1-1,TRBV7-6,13,ASSSRDSMNTEAF
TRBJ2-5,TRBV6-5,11,ASSRTGLETQY
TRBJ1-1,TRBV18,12,ASSPQGSLGEAF
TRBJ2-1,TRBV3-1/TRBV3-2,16,ASSQDPLNRGRGGQKF
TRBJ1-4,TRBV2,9,ASSFNEKLF
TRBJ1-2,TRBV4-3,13,ASSQVTGGRDGYT
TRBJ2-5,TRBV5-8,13,ASLGGQGVRETQY
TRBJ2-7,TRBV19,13,ASSMLGLGPYEQY
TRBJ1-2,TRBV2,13,ASSASRDRRHGYT
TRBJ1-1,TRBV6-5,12,ASRAQGGGTEAF
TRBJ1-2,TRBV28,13,ASSPSTGEVYGYT
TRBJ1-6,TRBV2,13,ASSEAGGYNSPLH
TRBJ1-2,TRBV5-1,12,ASSLSQGIGGYT
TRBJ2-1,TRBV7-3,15,ASSLAPGLAGDNEQF
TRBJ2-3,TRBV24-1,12,ATAEPQGTDTQY
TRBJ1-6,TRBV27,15,ASSDPGQGPVHSPLH
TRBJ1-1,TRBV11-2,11,ASLYTGAGEAF
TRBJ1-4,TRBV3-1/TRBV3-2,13,ASSQGGAANEKLF
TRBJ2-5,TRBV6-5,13,ASRPLSRIQETQY
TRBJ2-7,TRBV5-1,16,ASSLAGWVGKTHYEQY
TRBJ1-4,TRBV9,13,ASSEGGATNEKLF
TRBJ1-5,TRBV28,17,ASSLISPWVQASNQPQH
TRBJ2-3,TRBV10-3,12,AIRGSRGTDTQY
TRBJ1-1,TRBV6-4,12,ASSPGQANTEAF
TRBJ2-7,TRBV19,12,ASSPRDPGGEQY
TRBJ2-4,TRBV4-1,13,ASSPTSVGKNIQY
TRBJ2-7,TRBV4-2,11,ASSQAQNYEQY
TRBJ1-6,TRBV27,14,ASSLSGQGLRPPLH
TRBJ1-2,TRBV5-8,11,ASSLPQNYGYT